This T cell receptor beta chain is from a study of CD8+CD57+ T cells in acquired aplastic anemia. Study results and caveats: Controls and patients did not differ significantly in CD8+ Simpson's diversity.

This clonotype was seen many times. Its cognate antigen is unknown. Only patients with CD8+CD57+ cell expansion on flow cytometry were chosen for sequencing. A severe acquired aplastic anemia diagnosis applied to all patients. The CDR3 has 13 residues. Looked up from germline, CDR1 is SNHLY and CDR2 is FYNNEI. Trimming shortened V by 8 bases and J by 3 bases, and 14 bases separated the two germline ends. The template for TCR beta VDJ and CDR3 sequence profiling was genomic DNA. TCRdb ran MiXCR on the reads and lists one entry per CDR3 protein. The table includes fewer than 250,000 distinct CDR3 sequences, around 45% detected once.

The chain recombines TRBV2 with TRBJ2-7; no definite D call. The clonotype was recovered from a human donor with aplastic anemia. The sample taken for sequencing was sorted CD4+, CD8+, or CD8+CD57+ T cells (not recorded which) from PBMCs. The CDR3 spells CASCSTERYEQYF. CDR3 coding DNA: TGTGCCAGCTGTTCGACGGAGCGCTACGAGCAGTACTTC.